This TCR beta chain was identified in a study of T cells in Graves' hyperthyroidism and ophthalmopathy. General study findings and limits: Separation of ophthalmopathy from stable hyperthyroidism was achieved by a 13 V-J model.

In its sample, this clonotype was seen a few times. Its matching antigen is unknown. Any patient presenting with uncontrolled infection, other autoimmune disease, pregnancy or lactation was left out. Diagnoses were made from clinical symptoms, serum measures (thyroxine and TRAb), thyroid ultrasound and orbital computed tomography. The V gene's germline CDR1 is SGHRS and CDR2 YFSETQ. Trimming took off 2 bases at V and 7 bases at J, with 13 bases between the two ends. This CDR3 contains 15 residues. RNA transcripts served as the template for amplifying TCR beta CDR3 regions. First-round RT-PCR of the TCR CDR3 relied on the HTBI primer set. TCRdb used MiXCR to reprocess the multiplex PCR reads, holding one entry per CDR3 protein. The data contain 660,000 or so distinct CDR3 sequences, roughly 46% of them singletons.

V gene TRBV5-1 combines with J gene TRBJ1-6, with D perhaps TRBD1 (5 bases). This clonotype was obtained from an adult man with Graves' disease, either hyperthyroidism or ophthalmopathy (not recorded which). Sequences were obtained from peripheral blood or thyroid tissue (not recorded which). DNA for the CDR3: TGCGCCAGCAGCTTTGGTGGGACTGAGAATTCACCCCTCCACTTT. Translating gives CASSFGGTENSPLHF.